This TCR beta chain derives from a study of blood T cells in healthy people across ages. This clonotype was counted only a few times. The antigen remains undetermined. Combining a sample-barcoded 5' primer with a J-beta primer mix, a second PCR ran for 7 to 11 cycles. TCRdb fed the 5' RACE reads into MiXCR, producing one record per CDR3 protein. The sample contains about 720,000 distinct CDR3 sequences, more than 20% of which appear only once. Overall study results and limits: Both naive CD4+ cell counts and diversity were greater in long-lived donors than in aged donors.

In germline, CDR1 is SEHNR, CDR2 FQNEAQ (reference sequence). With V trimmed by 5 bases and J by 4 bases, 7 bases remained unmatched. This CDR3 is built from 15 residues. The same data also went into a second study, on T cells of mothers and their children.

This TCR was recovered from a boy younger than 18 in good health. This rearrangement joins TRBV7-9 to TRBJ1-1; 10 positions agree with TRBD1. Specimen: blood. CDR3 DNA sequence: TGTGCCAGCAGCCAGGCCGGGACAGGGGTCACTGAAGCTTTCTTT. Amino acids: CASSQAGTGVTEAFF.